This T cell receptor (beta chain) came from a study of control samples from healthy donors and cancer patients. Profiled with immunoSEQ multiplex PCR; TCRdb holds only in-frame clones, not every one. The top ten clones hold 1.7% of a sample with about 140,000 clones, just over 85% of them seen once. Germline V gives CDR1 MDHEN, CDR2 SYDVKM. The CDR3 has 12 residues. J gave up 4 bases and V 7 bases, and 0 bases lay outside the gene matches. This clonotype originated in a man younger than 35 in good health. Sequencing input: blood. This chain joins TRBV28 and TRBJ2-7; TRBD2 matches at 11 bases. The CDR3 reads CASTSGGYEQYF. The CDR3 DNA follows: TGTGCCAGCACTAGCGGGGGGTACGAGCAGTACTTC.